The source of this T cell receptor beta chain is a study of OX40 agonist ivuxolimab in advanced cancers. The study, taken as a whole, reports: Among some nonresponders, normalized T-cell clonal expansion was also low.

To note about this clone: No antigen is known for it.

Data came from immunoSEQ multiplex PCR; TCRdb stores just in-frame clones and leaves some out. The table records tens of thousands of clones, around nine tenths of them present only once. This receptor was identified in an adult with an advanced solid tumor such as melanoma, head and neck, liver or kidney cancer. The specimen was CD4+ or CD8+ T cells sorted from blood, collected in a trial of the OX40 agonist ivuxolimab.

The CDR3 DNA follows: TGTGCCAGCACCGCCGGTGCTGAAGCTTTCTTT. Residues: CASTAGAEAFF. The chain combines TRBV7-8 with TRBJ1-1; D is unclear. Trimming shortened V by 7 bases and J by 6 bases, and 9 bases separated the two germline ends. The CDR3 consists of 11 residues. Germline V lookup: CDR1 SGHVS, CDR2 FQNEAQ.